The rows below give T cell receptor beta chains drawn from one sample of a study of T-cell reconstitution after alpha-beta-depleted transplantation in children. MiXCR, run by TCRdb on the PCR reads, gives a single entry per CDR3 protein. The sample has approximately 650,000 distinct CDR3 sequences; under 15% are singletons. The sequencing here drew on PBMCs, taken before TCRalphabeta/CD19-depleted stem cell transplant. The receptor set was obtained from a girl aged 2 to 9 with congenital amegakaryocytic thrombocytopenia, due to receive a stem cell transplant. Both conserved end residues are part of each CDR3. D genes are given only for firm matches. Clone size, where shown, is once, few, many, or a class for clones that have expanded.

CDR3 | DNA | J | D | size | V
CASSSSVVRLPSSYEQYF | TGTGCCAGCAGTTCCTCTGTCGTACGTCTTCCGAGCTCCTACGAGCAGTACTTC | TRBJ2-7 | NA | many | TRBV28
CSVTRDRGSGELFF | TGCAGCGTAACACGGGACAGGGGGAGCGGGGAGCTGTTTTTT | TRBJ2-2 | TRBD1 | many | TRBV29-1
CASSYLRERGNEQFF | TGTGCCAGCAGTTACCTGCGGGAGAGGGGCAATGAGCAGTTCTTC | TRBJ2-1 | TRBD2 | few | TRBV6-5
CASESGSETQYF | TGTGCCAGTGAGAGTGGTTCCGAGACCCAGTACTTC | TRBJ2-5 | NA | many | TRBV19
CASREGQFQETQYF | TGCGCCAGCAGAGAAGGACAGTTCCAAGAGACCCAGTACTTC | TRBJ2-5 | NA | few | TRBV5-1
CASSYDRGNNSPLHF | TGTGCCAGCAGTTACGACAGGGGAAATAATTCACCCCTCCACTTT | TRBJ1-6 | TRBD1 | many | TRBV6-5
CASSPVGLISYEQYF | TGTGCCAGCTCACCAGTAGGACTAATTTCCTACGAGCAGTACTTC | TRBJ2-7 | NA | NA | TRBV18
CASSPATFSPYEQYF | TGCGCCAGCAGCCCCGCAACCTTTTCACCCTACGAGCAGTACTTC | TRBJ2-7 | NA | many | TRBV5-1
CASSRGSGSLNTGELFF | TGCGCCAGCAGCCGGGGGAGCGGGAGTTTGAACACCGGGGAGCTGTTTTTT | TRBJ2-2 | TRBD2 | few | TRBV5-1
CASSLGGLAGLEQFF | TGTGCCAGCAGCTTAGGAGGACTAGCGGGACTTGAGCAGTTCTTC | TRBJ2-1 | TRBD2 | many | TRBV7-9
CSVDGEYNEQFF | TGCAGCGTTGATGGAGAATACAATGAGCAGTTCTTC | TRBJ2-1 | NA | many | TRBV29-1
CASSYSTGEQFF | TGTGCCAGCAGTTACTCGACCGGTGAGCAGTTCTTC | TRBJ2-1 | NA | NA | TRBV6-5
CASSFDSFDPNDRDEQYF | TGTGCCAGCAGCTTTGACAGCTTTGACCCTAACGACAGGGACGAGCAGTACTTC | TRBJ2-7 | TRBD1 | many | TRBV11-2
CASSLRLAGVDEQFF | TGCGCCAGCAGCTTGCGTTTAGCGGGAGTGGATGAGCAGTTCTTC | TRBJ2-1 | TRBD2 | many | TRBV5-1
CSVRDWEKETQYF | TGCAGTGTCAGGGACTGGGAGAAAGAGACCCAGTACTTC | TRBJ2-5 | NA | many | TRBV20-1
CASEGEGDTQYF | TGTGCCAGTGAGGGGGAAGGAGATACGCAGTATTTT | TRBJ2-3 | NA | NA | TRBV11-2
CASSGAVYNEQFF | TGTGCCAGCAGTGGGGCGGTCTACAATGAGCAGTTCTTC | TRBJ2-1 | NA | NA | TRBV9
CASSSFVLGLEQYF | TGTGCCAGCAGCAGTTTCGTGCTGGGGCTCGAGCAGTACTTC | TRBJ2-7 | NA | many | TRBV28
CSARVTGRTSTDTQYF | TGCAGTGCTAGGGTAACCGGGAGGACCAGCACAGATACGCAGTATTTT | TRBJ2-3 | TRBD2 | few | TRBV20-1
CASSYGGSDSGNTIYF | TGCGCCAGCAGCTACGGCGGATCCGACTCTGGAAACACCATATATTTT | TRBJ1-3 | NA | many | TRBV5-1
CASSSITGMDEQFF | TGTGCCAGCAGTTCGATCACAGGGATGGATGAGCAGTTCTTC | TRBJ2-1 | NA | few | TRBV2
CATDMTESGAFF | TGTGCCACCGATATGACAGAATCTGGAGCTTTCTTT | TRBJ1-1 | NA | NA | TRBV12-3/TRBV12-4
CASRAGTPNYGYTF | TGCGCCAGCAGGGCTGGGACACCGAACTATGGCTACACCTTC | TRBJ1-2 | NA | few | TRBV5-1
CSVELADTLSYEQYF | TGCAGCGTTGAACTAGCGGATACCCTCTCCTACGAGCAGTACTTC | TRBJ2-7 | TRBD2 | NA | TRBV29-1
CASSPILTGNTEAFF | TGTGCCAGCAGCCCGATCCTGACAGGAAACACTGAAGCTTTCTTT | TRBJ1-1 | NA | few | TRBV5-6
CASSLAGEVADTQYF | TGTGCCAGCAGCTTGGCGGGAGAGGTGGCAGATACGCAGTATTTT | TRBJ2-3 | NA | few | TRBV5-6
CASSYRGDFYEQYF | TGTGCCAGCAGTTATCGCGGCGATTTCTACGAGCAGTACTTC | TRBJ2-7 | NA | few | TRBV11-2
CSVAMYGALTDTQYF | TGCAGCGTGGCGATGTACGGGGCCCTCACAGATACGCAGTATTTT | TRBJ2-3 | NA | many | TRBV29-1
CSVEVTPSWGYTF | TGCAGCGTTGAGGTTACGCCGTCATGGGGCTACACCTTC | TRBJ1-2 | NA | few | TRBV29-1
CASSPSGGGTTYNEQFF | TGTGCCAGCAGCCCTTCGGGCGGGGGGACCACCTACAATGAGCAGTTCTTC | TRBJ2-1 | TRBD2 | few | TRBV7-9
CASCFSGREETQYF | TGTGCCAGCTGCTTTAGTGGGAGAGAAGAGACCCAGTACTTC | TRBJ2-5 | NA | NA | TRBV7-2
CASSQAVQLAGGQYNEQFF | TGCGCCAGCAGCCAAGCCGTCCAACTAGCGGGAGGCCAGTACAATGAGCAGTTCTTC | TRBJ2-1 | TRBD2 | NA | TRBV4-1
CASSPARGGSQPQHF | TGTGCCAGCAGTCCTGCCCGGGGGGGCAGCCAGCCCCAGCATTTT | TRBJ1-5 | NA | few | TRBV6-2/TRBV6-3
CASKGSYEQYF | TGTGCCAGCAAGGGTTCCTACGAGCAGTACTTC | TRBJ2-7 | NA | many | TRBV7-9
CSPGTEANEQFF | TGCAGTCCAGGGACAGAGGCGAATGAGCAGTTCTTC | TRBJ2-1 | TRBD1 | many | TRBV20-1
CASRGTGFSTETQYF | TGTGCCAGCAGGGGAACAGGTTTTTCCACAGAGACCCAGTACTTC | TRBJ2-5 | NA | NA | TRBV11-1
CASSPNPGTLTSYEQYF | TGTGCCAGCTCGCCAAACCCGGGAACCCTGACCTCCTACGAGCAGTACTTC | TRBJ2-7 | NA | few | TRBV18
CASTFVGPNTGELFF | TGCGCCAGCACATTCGTGGGCCCGAACACCGGGGAGCTGTTTTTT | TRBJ2-2 | NA | many | TRBV5-1
CASSQVVLYEQYF | TGCGCCAGCAGCCAAGTGGTGCTCTACGAGCAGTACTTC | TRBJ2-7 | NA | many | TRBV4-1
CASSLGRGGHNEQFF | TGCGCCAGCAGCTTAGGACGGGGAGGCCACAATGAGCAGTTCTTC | TRBJ2-1 | NA | NA | TRBV5-1
CASSVGAGTTDTQYF | TGTGCCAGCAGCGTAGGAGCGGGTACCACAGATACGCAGTATTTT | TRBJ2-3 | NA | few | TRBV9
CSAKFGSGLETQYF | TGCAGTGCCAAATTCGGTAGCGGGTTAGAGACCCAGTACTTC | TRBJ2-5 | TRBD2 | many | TRBV20-1
CSARDMARAVSPYEQYF | TGCAGTGCTAGAGATATGGCCAGGGCGGTTTCCCCCTACGAGCAGTACTTC | TRBJ2-7 | NA | NA | TRBV20-1
CASSFRRGLERDADTQYF | TGTGCCAGCAGCTTCCGCAGGGGGCTGGAGCGGGACGCAGATACGCAGTATTTT | TRBJ2-3 | NA | many | TRBV5-5
CSASPPSGDYNEQFF | TGCAGTGCTAGCCCCCCTAGCGGGGACTACAATGAGCAGTTCTTC | TRBJ2-1 | TRBD2 | many | TRBV20-1
CASSVGIAGDYNEQFF | TGTGCCAGCAGCGTCGGAATAGCGGGAGACTACAATGAGCAGTTCTTC | TRBJ2-1 | TRBD2 | many | TRBV7-8
CASSLGPAPDGNTGELFF | TGTGCCAGCAGCTTAGGCCCCGCCCCCGACGGGAACACCGGGGAGCTGTTTTTT | TRBJ2-2 | NA | NA | TRBV11-1
CASSPPLSPNYGYTF | TGTGCCAGCTCACCACCTTTATCCCCTAACTATGGCTACACCTTC | TRBJ1-2 | NA | NA | TRBV18
CASSSPNRNYGYTF | TGTGCCAGCAGCTCGCCGAACAGGAACTATGGCTACACCTTC | TRBJ1-2 | NA | NA | TRBV7-9
CASRDQANTGELFF | TGCGCCAGCAGGGACCAGGCGAACACCGGGGAGCTGTTTTTT | TRBJ2-2 | NA | many | TRBV5-1
CASRLTGLSSYNEQFF | TGTGCCAGCAGACTAACGGGATTGAGCTCCTACAATGAGCAGTTCTTC | TRBJ2-1 | NA | few | TRBV27
CASSSGPAEYEQYF | TGTGCCAGTAGTTCCGGACCAGCAGAATACGAGCAGTACTTC | TRBJ2-7 | NA | few | TRBV19
CSAATSGIAYNEQFF | TGCAGTGCTGCAACTAGCGGGATCGCCTACAATGAGCAGTTCTTC | TRBJ2-1 | TRBD2 | few | TRBV20-1
CASSHQTEMDTQYF | TGTGCCAGCAGTCACCAGACGGAGATGGATACGCAGTATTTT | TRBJ2-3 | NA | NA | TRBV12-3/TRBV12-4
CSVVGDYGYTF | TGCAGCGTTGTGGGTGACTATGGCTACACCTTC | TRBJ1-2 | NA | many | TRBV29-1
CASSYSTAPASNVTEAFF | TGTGCCAGCAGTTACTCGACGGCGCCAGCCTCAAATGTCACTGAAGCTTTCTTT | TRBJ1-1 | NA | many | TRBV6-5